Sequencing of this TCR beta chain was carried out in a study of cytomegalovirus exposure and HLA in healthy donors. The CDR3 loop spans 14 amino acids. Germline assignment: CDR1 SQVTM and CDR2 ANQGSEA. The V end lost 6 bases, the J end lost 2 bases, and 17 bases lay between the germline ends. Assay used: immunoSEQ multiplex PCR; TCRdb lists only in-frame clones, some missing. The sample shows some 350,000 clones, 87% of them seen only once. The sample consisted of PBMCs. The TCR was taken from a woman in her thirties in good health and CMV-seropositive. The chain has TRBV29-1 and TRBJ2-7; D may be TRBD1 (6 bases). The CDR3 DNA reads TGCAGCGTCACGACAGGTTTGAGCACCTACGAGCAGTACTTC. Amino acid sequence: CSVTTGLSTYEQYF.